These 30 T cell receptor beta chains originate from one sample sequenced in a study of response to subunit inactivated influenza vaccine. One entry per CDR3 protein, called by TCRdb with MiXCR from the RT-PCR reads. The sample lists a few hundred thousand distinct CDR3 sequences, approximately 7.8% occurring once. This specimen consisted of PBMCs from blood, obtained 23 to 25 months after vaccination. Source of these receptors: a man aged 50-75 years who received an inactivated influenza vaccine.

This clonotype was recorded a few times. The chain recombines TRBV27 with TRBJ1-1; 7 bases align to TRBD1. CDR1 and CDR2 from the germline V gene are MNHEY and SMNVEV (reference sequence). J gave up 9 bases and V 5 bases, and 12 bases lay outside the gene matches. The CDR3 sequence is 14 residues long. CDR3 amino acids: CASSPLIPGQKAFF. CDR3 bases: TGTGCCAGCAGTCCCCTTATCCCGGGACAGAAAGCTTTCTTT.

This clonotype was seen just once. The chain uses TRBV2 and TRBJ2-5; D might be TRBD2 (6 bases). The germline gives CDR1 SNHLY, CDR2 FYNNEI. V was trimmed by 6 bases and J by 1 base, leaving 15 bases between them. CDR3 length equals 15 residues. For the CDR3, the DNA is TGTGCCAGCAGACACAGACTAGTGCCCCAAGAGACCCAGTACTTC. This gives the protein CASRHRLVPQETQYF.

At least ten counts were recorded for this clonotype. The chain employs TRBV5-1 and TRBJ2-2, with a possible D match to TRBD2 (5 bases). V lost 1 base to trimming and J lost 2 bases, with 9 bases between them. The CDR3 is made up of 15 amino acids. Germline loops: CDR1 SGHRS, CDR2 YFSETQ. Here the CDR3 reads CASSLWGDNTGELFF. In nucleotides, the CDR3 is TGCGCCAGCAGCTTGTGGGGAGATAACACCGGGGAGCTGTTTTTT.

The CDR3 DNA reads as TGTGCCAGCAGCTTAGAAGGACGCATGTACAATGAGCAGTTCTTC. This gives the protein CASSLEGRMYNEQFF. This chain joins TRBV7-2 and TRBJ2-1; no clear D. The CDR3 contains 15 residues. With 1 base removed from V and 4 bases from J, the gap between germline ends came to 11 bases. In germline, CDR1 is SGHTA, CDR2 FQGNSA.

The rearrangement joins TRBV10-3 to TRBJ2-2; unclear D gene. The V gene lost 6 bases and the J gene lost 6 bases, with 14 bases spanning the gap. Germline V gene data show CDR1 as ENHRY and CDR2 as SYGVKD. CDR3 size: 14 residues. The CDR3 spells CAIRGDVGAGELFF. Written as DNA, the CDR3 is TGTGCCATCAGGGGCGACGTGGGTGCCGGGGAGCTGTTTTTT.

This clonotype was counted many times. This chain links TRBV5-1 with TRBJ1-1; TRBD1 agrees at 7 bases. After removal of 3 bases from V and 1 base from J, the junction contained 3 bases not matched to a gene. Germline CDR1 SGHRS, CDR2 YFSETQ. This CDR3 is 14 amino acids long. The DNA for the CDR3 is TGCGCCAGCAGCTCGGGACAGCCGAACACTGAAGCTTTCTTT. It specifies CASSSGQPNTEAFF.

J is TRBJ2-1 and V is TRBV7-2; D remains unclear. Germline V gives CDR1 SGHTA, CDR2 FQGNSA. V lost 4 bases and J 5 bases, leaving 15 bases between the germline ends. The CDR3 loop spans 15 amino acids. The CDR3: CASSSTFSNHNEQFF. The CDR3 bases are TGTGCCAGCAGCTCTACATTCTCTAACCACAATGAGCAGTTCTTC.

This clonotype has only a few counts. This chain links TRBV29-1 with TRBJ2-1; D is undetermined. This CDR3 has 15 amino acids. Germline lookup yields CDR1 SQVTM and CDR2 ANQGSEA. V lost 4 bases, J lost 1 base, and 14 bases lay in between. The CDR3 reads CSVGRGLRSYNEQFF. The CDR3 nucleotides read TGCAGCGTTGGGCGTGGGCTTAGGTCCTACAATGAGCAGTTCTTC.

Ten or more counts support this clonotype. The rearrangement links TRBV12-3 or TRBV12-4 to TRBJ2-3; 8 bases are a match to TRBD2. V lost 6 bases to trimming and J lost 1 base; unmatched junction nucleotides: 9. CDR3 size: 16 residues. The CDR3 DNA reads as TGTGCCAGCAGCTCCGGGGTAGCGGGACGCACAGATACGCAGTATTTT. It encodes CASSSGVAGRTDTQYF.

This clonotype occurred a few times. J is TRBJ2-3 and V is TRBV20-1; tentative D call: TRBD2 (7 bases). The CDR3 is made up of 15 amino acids. V was shortened by 1 base and J by 5 bases, with 16 bases between the two germline ends. Germline V gene sequence: CDR1 DFQATT, CDR2 SNEGSKA (reference sequence). As DNA, the CDR3 is TGCAGTGCTAGAGGCTCAACAGGGAGGGGAGATACGCAGTATTTT. Its protein product is CSARGSTGRGDTQYF.

This clonotype was recorded at least ten times. J is TRBJ2-2 and V is TRBV5-1; 11 bases map to TRBD1. Germline trimming cut 4 bases from V and 7 bases from J; bases unmatched to any gene: 6. Per germline, CDR1 SGHRS and CDR2 YFSETQ. The CDR3 is 15 amino acids. In DNA, the CDR3 is TGCGCCAGCAGCGGGAGGACAGGGGGCAACGGGGAGCTGTTTTTT. It codes for CASSGRTGGNGELFF.

The chain uses TRBV29-1 and TRBJ2-7; TRBD1 matches 11 bases. The CDR3 length is 14 residues. The J segment lost 6 bases and the V segment lost 4 bases, leaving 8 bases of the junction unmatched. CDR1 and CDR2 from the germline V gene are SQVTM and ANQGSEA. In DNA, the CDR3 is TGCAGCGTTGTCGCCGGTGGGACAGGGGGCGAGCAGTACTTC. This gives the protein CSVVAGGTGGEQYF.

J is TRBJ2-3 and V is TRBV9; 8 positions agree with TRBD1. The CDR3 is 15 amino acids. The V segment lost 4 bases and the J segment 0 bases; nucleotides outside the gene matches: 4. The germline gives CDR1 SGDLS, CDR2 YYNGEE. The CDR3 nucleotides read TGTGCCAGCAGCAACCGGGACAGGAGCACAGATACGCAGTATTTT. Its translation is CASSNRDRSTDTQYF.

This clonotype has more than one count but fewer than ten. V is TRBV6-5 and J is TRBJ1-4; possibly TRBD1 for D (5 bases). V was clipped by 0 bases and J by 7 bases, with 15 bases between them. The CDR3 sequence is 16 residues long. CDR1 is MNHEY and CDR2 is SVGAGI in the germline V gene. The DNA for the CDR3 is TGTGCCAGCAGTTACTCGAGTTTGGGGGTGGGTGAAAAACTGTTTTTT. Its protein is CASSYSSLGVGEKLFF.

The rearrangement joins TRBV27 to TRBJ1-6; TRBD1 matches 9 bases. Germline V gene data show CDR1 as MNHEY and CDR2 as SMNVEV (reference sequence). This CDR3 has 17 residues. V lost 5 bases, J lost 2 bases, and 7 bases stayed unmatched. The CDR3 DNA reads as TGTGCCAGCAGTCCGAGACAGGGGGGAACCTATAATTCACCCCTCCACTTT. Amino acids: CASSPRQGGTYNSPLHF.

In its sample, this clonotype was seen a few times. J is TRBJ2-7 and V is TRBV11-2, with unresolved D. The germline CDR1 and CDR2 sequences are SGHAT and FQNNGV. The CDR3 length is 14 residues. V was shortened by 5 bases and J by 2 bases, with 13 bases between the two germline ends. The CDR3 DNA reads as TGTGCCAGCAGCGCAGCTTTGATACCCTACGAGCAGTACTTC. As protein: CASSAALIPYEQYF. Drawing the rest from reference TRBV11-2 and TRBJ2-7, the complete variable domain is EAGVAQSPRYKIIEKRQSVAFWCNPISGHATLYWYQQILGQGPKLLIQFQNNGVVDDSQLPKDRFSAERLKGVDSTLKIQPAKLEDSAVYLCASSAALIPYEQYFGPGTRLTVT.

This clonotype was counted between two and nine times. The J gene is TRBJ2-7, the V gene TRBV5-4; D tentatively fits TRBD1 or TRBD2 (5 bases each). This CDR3 is built from 12 residues. Germline V gene data show CDR1 as SGHNT and CDR2 as YYREEE (reference sequence). The CDR3 DNA sequence: TGTGCGTACGGGGCCGTCTCCTACGAGCAGTACTTC. Protein sequence: CAYGAVSYEQYF.

In its sample, this clonotype was seen many times. This chain joins TRBV20-1 and TRBJ2-7; D is ambiguous. Germline CDR1 DFQATT, CDR2 SNEGSKA (reference sequence). Trimming pared 0 bases from V and 3 bases from J, leaving 15 bases between. CDR3 length: 15 residues. In DNA, the CDR3 is TGCAGTGCTAGAGATCTGACATCCACCCTCTACGAGCAGTACTTC. It is translated as CSARDLTSTLYEQYF.

This sequence joins TRBV7-2 and TRBJ2-2; 8 bases are a match to TRBD2. Looked up from germline, CDR1 is SGHTA and CDR2 is FQGNSA. V gave up 5 bases and J gave up 6 bases; unmatched junction bases: 8. CDR3 length: 15 amino acids. The CDR3 sequence: CASSRRAGAPGELFF. For the CDR3, the DNA is TGTGCCAGCAGCCGGCGAGCGGGAGCCCCCGGGGAGCTGTTTTTT.

The chain employs TRBV6-2 or TRBV6-3 and TRBJ2-7, with no clear D. V was cut by 2 bases and J by 0 bases, with 11 bases left in between. CDR3 length: 15 amino acids. Germline V gene sequence: CDR1 MNHEY, CDR2 SVGEGT. This chain's CDR3 is CASSYRWGSSYEQYF. As DNA, the CDR3 is TGTGCCAGCAGTTACAGGTGGGGAAGCTCCTACGAGCAGTACTTC.

This clonotype has a count of ten or more. V and J are TRBV5-1 and TRBJ1-1, with D possibly being TRBD1 (5 bases). The germline CDR1 and CDR2 sequences are SGHRS and YFSETQ. The CDR3 extends over 14 amino acids. V lost 1 base and J lost 4, with 11 bases in between. The CDR3 spells CASSLKGGGTEAFF. The CDR3 DNA reads TGCGCCAGCAGCTTGAAAGGTGGGGGCACTGAAGCTTTCTTT. Based on the CDR3 plus reference TRBV5-1 and TRBJ1-1, the full variable domain is KAGVTQTPRYLIKTRGQQVTLSCSPISGHRSVSWYQQTPGQGLQFLFEYFSETQRNKGNFPGRFSGRQFSNSRSEMNVSTLELGDSALYLCASSLKGGGTEAFFGQGTRLTVV.

The V gene is TRBV14, the J gene TRBJ2-3; D gene ambiguous. Germline assignment: CDR1 SGHDN and CDR2 FVKESK. The CDR3 sequence is 15 residues long. V lost 2 bases, J lost 1 base, and 10 bases lay in between. In DNA form, the CDR3 reads TGTGCCAGCAGCCAACTAAGGGAAGGCACAGATACGCAGTATTTT. This encodes CASSQLREGTDTQYF.

This chain connects TRBV4-2 to TRBJ2-2; no clear D. This CDR3 has 14 residues. The germline V gene has CDR1 LGHNA and CDR2 YNFKEQ. V was pared by 0 bases and J by 5 bases, with 7 bases between. This chain's CDR3 is CASSQEWATGELFF. In DNA form, the CDR3 reads TGTGCCAGCAGCCAAGAATGGGCAACCGGGGAGCTGTTTTTT.

This chain links TRBV15 with TRBJ2-1, with D hard to call. Germline lookup yields CDR1 LNHNV and CDR2 YYDKDF (reference sequence). The V end was cut by 0 bases, the J end by 6 bases, with 12 bases between. CDR3 length: 15 amino acids. In nucleotides, the CDR3 is TGTGCCACCAGCAGAGATTTCCCAGACACCAATGAGCAGTTCTTC. Translation: CATSRDFPDTNEQFF.

This clonotype has more than one count but fewer than ten. This sequence joins TRBV30 and TRBJ2-2; TRBD2 matches at 9 bases. The CDR3 totals 13 residues. Germline V CDR1 and CDR2: GTSNPN, SVGIG (reference sequence). The J segment lost 9 bases and the V segment lost 2 bases, leaving 4 bases of the junction unmatched. The CDR3 DNA follows: TGTGCCTGGAGTCGCGGGGGGGTCCGGGAGCTGTTTTTT. Protein sequence: CAWSRGGVRELFF.

This clonotype was seen at least ten times. The CDR3 DNA sequence: TGTGCCAGCAGTCCGGATGGAGCCTATGGCTACACCTTC. This sequence encodes CASSPDGAYGYTF. The V call is TRBV12-3 or TRBV12-4, the J call TRBJ1-2; D ambiguous. V lost 5 bases and J 4 bases, leaving 11 bases between the germline ends. The CDR3 consists of 13 residues.

This clonotype was seen many times. The chain carries TRBV7-6 and TRBJ1-1; weak D call: TRBD1 (6 bases). The CDR3 extends over 14 amino acids. Per germline, CDR1 SGHVS and CDR2 FNYEAQ. V was shortened by 0 bases and J by 5 bases, with 10 bases between the two germline ends. The CDR3 region is CASSLAGGETEAFF. CDR3 bases: TGTGCCAGCAGCTTAGCAGGGGGTGAAACTGAAGCTTTCTTT.

This clonotype came up many times. The V gene is TRBV4-3, the J gene TRBJ2-2, with a tentative D call TRBD2 (6 bases). The CDR3 covers 17 residues. Germline-derived CDR1 and CDR2 are LGHNA and YSLEER. V was clipped by 2 bases and J by 1 base, with 14 bases between them. The CDR3 reads CASSQLTAGMNTGELFF. In DNA form, the CDR3 reads TGCGCCAGCAGCCAACTTACGGCGGGGATGAACACCGGGGAGCTGTTTTTT.

This clonotype showed up just a few times. The chain carries TRBV11-2 and TRBJ1-1; D is undetermined. The CDR3 contains 11 residues. Germline CDR1 SGHAT, CDR2 FQNNGV. V dropped 5 bases and J dropped 8 bases, with 9 bases sitting between them. The CDR3 here is CASSHGGEAFF. The CDR3 DNA is TGTGCCAGCAGCCACGGAGGGGAAGCTTTCTTT.

The table lists this clonotype with many counts. The chain is built from TRBV29-1 and TRBJ2-7; weak D call: TRBD1 (5 bases). This CDR3 contains 15 residues. V lost 6 bases and J lost 0, with 18 bases in between. The germline V gene has CDR1 SQVTM and CDR2 ANQGSEA. The CDR3 region has the DNA TGCAGCGTGGAGACCGACAGCGAAAGCTCCTACGAGCAGTACTTC. Protein sequence: CSVETDSESSYEQYF.